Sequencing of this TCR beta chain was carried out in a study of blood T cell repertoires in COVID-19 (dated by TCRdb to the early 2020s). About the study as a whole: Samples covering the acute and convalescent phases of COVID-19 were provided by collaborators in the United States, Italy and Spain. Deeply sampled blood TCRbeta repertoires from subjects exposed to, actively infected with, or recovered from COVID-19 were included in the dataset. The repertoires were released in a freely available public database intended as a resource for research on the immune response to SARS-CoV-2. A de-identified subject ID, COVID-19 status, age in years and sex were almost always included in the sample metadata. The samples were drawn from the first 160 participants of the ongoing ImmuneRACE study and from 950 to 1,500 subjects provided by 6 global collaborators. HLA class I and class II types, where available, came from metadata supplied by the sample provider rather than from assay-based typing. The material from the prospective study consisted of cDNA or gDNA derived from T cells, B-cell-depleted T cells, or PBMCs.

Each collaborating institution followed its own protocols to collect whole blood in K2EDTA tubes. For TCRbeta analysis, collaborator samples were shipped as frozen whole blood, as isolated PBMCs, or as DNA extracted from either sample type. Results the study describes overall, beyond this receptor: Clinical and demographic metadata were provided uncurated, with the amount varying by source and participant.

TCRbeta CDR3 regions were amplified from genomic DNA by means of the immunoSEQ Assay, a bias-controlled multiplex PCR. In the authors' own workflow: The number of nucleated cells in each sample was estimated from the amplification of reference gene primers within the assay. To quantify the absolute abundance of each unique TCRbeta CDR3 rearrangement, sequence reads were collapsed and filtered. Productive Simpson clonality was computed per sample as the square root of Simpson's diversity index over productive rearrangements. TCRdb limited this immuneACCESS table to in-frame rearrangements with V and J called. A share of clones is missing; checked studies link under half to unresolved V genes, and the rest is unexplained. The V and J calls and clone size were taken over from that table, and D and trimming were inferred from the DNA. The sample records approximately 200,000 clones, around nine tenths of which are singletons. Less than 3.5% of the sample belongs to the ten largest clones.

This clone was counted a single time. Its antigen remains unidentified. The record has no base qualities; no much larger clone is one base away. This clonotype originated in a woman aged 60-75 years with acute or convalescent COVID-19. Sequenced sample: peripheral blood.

The CDR3 corresponds to CASSKPTGGGYEQYF. The DNA sequence reads TGTGCCAGCAGCAAGCCCACGGGTGGTGGCTACGAGCAGTACTTC. This chain joins TRBV5-4 to TRBJ2-7, with the D gene not confidently named. V and J are truncated by 4 bases and 3 bases respectively, leaving an intervening sequence of 17 bases. Per the germline V gene (reference sequence), SGHNT is the CDR1 and YYREEE is the CDR2. Inclusive of the bounding cysteine and phenylalanine, the CDR3 is 15 residues long. Only the CDR3 DNA is retained, 45 bases long and in frame from the first base.